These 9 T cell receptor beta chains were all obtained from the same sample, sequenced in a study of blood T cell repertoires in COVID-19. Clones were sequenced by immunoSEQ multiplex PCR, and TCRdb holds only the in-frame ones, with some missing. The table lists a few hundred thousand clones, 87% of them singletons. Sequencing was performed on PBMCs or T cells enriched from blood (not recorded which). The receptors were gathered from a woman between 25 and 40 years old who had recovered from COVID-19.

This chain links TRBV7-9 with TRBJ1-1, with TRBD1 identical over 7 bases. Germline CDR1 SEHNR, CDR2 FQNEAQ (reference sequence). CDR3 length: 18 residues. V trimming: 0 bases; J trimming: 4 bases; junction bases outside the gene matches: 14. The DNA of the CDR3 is TGTGCCAGCAGCTTAGCGGGGGGCAGGGGGACCGGTGGCACTGAAGCTTTCTTT. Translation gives CASSLAGGRGTGGTEAFF. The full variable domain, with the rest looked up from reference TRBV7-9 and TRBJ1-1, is DTGVSQNPRHKITKRGQNVTFRCDPISEHNRLYWYRQTLGQGPEFLTYFQNEAQLEKSRLLSDRFSAERPKGSFSTLEIQRTEQGDSAMYLCASSLAGGRGTGGTEAFFGQGTRLTVV.

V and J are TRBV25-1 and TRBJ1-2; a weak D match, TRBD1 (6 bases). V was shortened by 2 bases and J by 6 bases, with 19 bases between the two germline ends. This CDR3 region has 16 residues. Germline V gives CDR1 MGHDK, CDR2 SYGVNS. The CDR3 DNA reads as TGTGCCAGCAGTGAAAGTAGCGGGGCAGGGGAGGATGGCTACACCTTC. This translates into CASSESSGAGEDGYTF.

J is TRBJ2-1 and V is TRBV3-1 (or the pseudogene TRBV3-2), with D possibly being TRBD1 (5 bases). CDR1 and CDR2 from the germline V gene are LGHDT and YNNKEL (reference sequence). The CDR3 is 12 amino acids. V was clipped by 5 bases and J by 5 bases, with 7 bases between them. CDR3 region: CASSSRDNEQFF. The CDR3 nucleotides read TGTGCCAGCAGCAGCAGGGACAATGAGCAGTTCTTC.

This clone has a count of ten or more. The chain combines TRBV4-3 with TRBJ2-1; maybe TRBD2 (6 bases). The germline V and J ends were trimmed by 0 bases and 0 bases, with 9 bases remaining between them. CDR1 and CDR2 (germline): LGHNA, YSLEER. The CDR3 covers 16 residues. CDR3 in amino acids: CASSQDLGGSYNEQFF. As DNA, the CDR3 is TGCGCCAGCAGCCAAGATCTGGGGGGCTCCTACAATGAGCAGTTCTTC.

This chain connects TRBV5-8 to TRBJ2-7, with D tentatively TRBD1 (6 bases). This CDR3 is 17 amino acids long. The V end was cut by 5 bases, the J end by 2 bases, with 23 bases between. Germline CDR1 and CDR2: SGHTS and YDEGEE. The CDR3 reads CASSSPEDVGTTYEQYF. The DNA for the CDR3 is TGTGCCAGCAGTTCGCCCGAGGACGTAGGGACAACCTACGAGCAGTACTTC. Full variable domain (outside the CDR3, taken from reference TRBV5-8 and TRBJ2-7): EAGVTQSPTHLIKTRGQQATLRCSPISGHTSVYWYQQALGLGLQFLLWYDEGEERNRGNFPPRFSGRQFPNYSSELNVNALELEDSALYLCASSSPEDVGTTYEQYFGPGTRLTVT.

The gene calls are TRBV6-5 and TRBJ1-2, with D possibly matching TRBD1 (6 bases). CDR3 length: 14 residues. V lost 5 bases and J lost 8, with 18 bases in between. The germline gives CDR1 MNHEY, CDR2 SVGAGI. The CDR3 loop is CASSKSSGGRGYTF. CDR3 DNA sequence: TGTGCCAGCAGTAAAAGCTCGGGGGGCAGGGGCTACACCTTC.

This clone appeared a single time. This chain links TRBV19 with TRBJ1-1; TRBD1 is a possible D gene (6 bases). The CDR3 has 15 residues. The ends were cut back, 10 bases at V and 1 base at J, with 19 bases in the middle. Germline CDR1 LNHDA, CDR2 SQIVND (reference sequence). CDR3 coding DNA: TGTGCCACCGCCTCGGGGGGCGCCGGGAACACTGAAGCTTTCTTT. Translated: CATASGGAGNTEAFF.

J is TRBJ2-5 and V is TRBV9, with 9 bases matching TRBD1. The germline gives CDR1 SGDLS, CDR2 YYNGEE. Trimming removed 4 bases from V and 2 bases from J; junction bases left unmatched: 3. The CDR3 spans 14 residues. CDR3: CASSTGQGQETQYF. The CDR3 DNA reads TGTGCCAGCAGCACTGGACAGGGGCAAGAGACCCAGTACTTC.

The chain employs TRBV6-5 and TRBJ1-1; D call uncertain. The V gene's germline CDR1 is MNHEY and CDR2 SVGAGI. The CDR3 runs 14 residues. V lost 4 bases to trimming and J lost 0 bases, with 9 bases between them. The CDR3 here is CASSSVGMNTEAFF. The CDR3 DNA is TGTGCCAGCAGTTCGGTCGGGATGAACACTGAAGCTTTCTTT.